Following are 20 T cell receptor beta chains from one sample sequenced in a study of T cells after yellow fever vaccination. TCRdb independently ran MiXCR on the 5' RACE reads; one entry per CDR3 protein. Of a few hundred thousand distinct CDR3 sequences listed, about 19% are singletons. The sample here was PBMCs, taken 15 days after the yellow fever booster vaccination. Receptors originate from a man between 25 and 39 years old who received the YFV17D yellow fever vaccine.

J is TRBJ2-4 and V is TRBV7-2, with D possibly being TRBD2 (6 bases). V was shortened by 3 bases and J by 1 base, with 10 bases between the two germline ends. CDR3 size: 15 residues. In germline, CDR1 is SGHTA, CDR2 FQGNSA. Written as DNA, the CDR3 is TGTGCCAGCAGCTTTGGCGGGACGGCCAAAAACATTCAGTACTTC. It codes for CASSFGGTAKNIQYF.

The chain employs TRBV3-1 and TRBJ2-7; 10 bases align to TRBD1. V lost 4 bases, J lost 0 bases, and 6 bases stayed unmatched. The germline V gene has CDR1 LGHDT and CDR2 YNNKEL (reference sequence). CDR3 length: 16 amino acids. DNA of the CDR3: TGTGCCAGCAGCCCTACCGGGACAGGGGTCTCCTACGAGCAGTACTTC. Amino acids: CASSPTGTGVSYEQYF.

This rearrangement joins TRBV7-6 to TRBJ1-1; D possibly corresponds to TRBD1 (5 bases). The CDR3 consists of 14 residues. CDR1 is SGHVS and CDR2 is FNYEAQ in the germline V gene. Trimming removed 4 bases from V and 5 bases from J, with 14 bases in between. DNA of the CDR3: TGTGCCAGCAGCTCACCGTACCGACAGACTGAAGCTTTCTTT. It yields the protein CASSSPYRQTEAFF.

This chain links TRBV27 with TRBJ2-3, with D unresolved. Germline values: CDR1 MNHEY, CDR2 SMNVEV (reference sequence). V lost 6 bases and J 5 bases, leaving 12 bases between the germline ends. The CDR3 loop spans 13 amino acids. The CDR3 DNA reads TGTGCCAGCAGGGCAGTGTGGGGAGATACGCAGTATTTT. Protein sequence: CASRAVWGDTQYF.

CDR3 in DNA: TGTGCCAGCTCATCACTCGGACTTGGGAAGGGTGCGAACGAGCAGTACTTC. Protein: CASSSLGLGKGANEQYF. The chain carries TRBV18 and TRBJ2-7, with D possibly TRBD2 on 5 matching bases. The length of the CDR3 is 17 residues. Germline lookup yields CDR1 KGHSH and CDR2 LQKENI. Trimming took 5 bases from V and 5 from J, leaving 25 bases between them.

The chain recombines TRBV20-1 with TRBJ2-1; D call uncertain. With 6 bases removed from V and 2 bases from J, the gap between germline ends came to 11 bases. From germline, CDR1 is DFQATT and CDR2 SNEGSKA (reference sequence). The CDR3 totals 13 residues. The chain's CDR3 is CSARRATYNEQFF. For the CDR3, the DNA is TGCAGTGCCCGCCGGGCAACCTACAATGAGCAGTTCTTC.

The rearrangement uses TRBV4-3 and TRBJ2-1; maybe TRBD2 (6 bases). Trimming stripped 0 bases from V and 8 bases from J, with 17 bases between. The CDR3 is 16 residues long. Germline-derived CDR1 and CDR2 are LGHNA and YSLEER. The CDR3 region is CASSQEVLAPRDEQFF. As DNA, the CDR3 is TGCGCCAGCAGCCAAGAAGTACTAGCCCCCCGCGATGAGCAGTTCTTC.

This chain connects TRBV7-9 to TRBJ1-6; D remains ambiguous. V lost 6 bases and J 9 bases, leaving 9 bases between the germline ends. Germline assignment: CDR1 SEHNR and CDR2 FQNEAQ (reference sequence). The CDR3 has 12 residues. CDR3 region: CASREGRSPLHF. In DNA form, the CDR3 reads TGTGCCAGCAGGGAAGGGCGTTCACCCCTCCACTTT.

This sequence joins TRBV29-1 and TRBJ2-3, with D perhaps TRBD1 (6 bases). From germline, CDR1 is SQVTM and CDR2 ANQGSEA. This CDR3 is built from 14 residues. The V end lost 4 bases, the J end lost 2 bases, and 13 bases lay between the germline ends. The CDR3 sequence is CSVARGGSTDTQYF. As DNA, the CDR3 is TGCAGCGTTGCCAGGGGTGGTTCCACAGATACGCAGTATTTT.

The V gene is TRBV20-1, the J gene TRBJ2-4; D may correspond to TRBD1 or TRBD2 (6 bases each). Trimming shortened V by 0 bases and J by 8 bases, and 8 bases separated the two germline ends. The CDR3 extends over 12 amino acids. The germline CDR1 and CDR2 sequences are DFQATT and SNEGSKA (reference sequence). In DNA, the CDR3 is TGCAGTGCTAGAGATAGGGGGGACATTCAGTACTTC. Amino acids: CSARDRGDIQYF.

This clonotype was observed a few times. The rearrangement uses TRBV7-9 and TRBJ2-5, with TRBD2 matching over 12 bases. CDR1 SEHNR and CDR2 FQNEAQ come from the germline V gene (reference sequence). V lost 5 bases to trimming and J lost 5 bases; unmatched junction nucleotides: 6. The CDR3 loop spans 15 amino acids. The CDR3 coding sequence is TGTGCCAGCAGCGCGGTAGGGACTAGCGGGGAGACCCAGTACTTC. Translation: CASSAVGTSGETQYF.

V is TRBV29-1 and J is TRBJ2-1; no reliable D call. The CDR3 contains 15 residues. V lost 4 bases and J 5 bases, leaving 18 bases between the germline ends. Germline V lookup: CDR1 SQVTM, CDR2 ANQGSEA. CDR3 amino acids: CSVGRRLELDNEQFF. CDR3 nucleotides: TGCAGCGTTGGGAGAAGGCTAGAGTTGGACAATGAGCAGTTCTTC.

As for this clonotype: As the CDR3 is not closed by the conserved phenylalanine or tryptophan, this likely results from a read error. The limits of the CDR3 on the DNA are not certain, so only TCRdb's listed CDR3 is given. The chain couples TRBV11-2 to TRBJ2-7; the D call in the table, TRBD1, was not verified against the DNA. Germline CDR1 SGHAT, CDR2 FQNNGV. Termini included, the CDR3 measures 13 amino acids. The CDR3 region is CASSLEGVGTVSI.

In its sample, this clonotype was seen a few times. The V call is TRBV14, the J call TRBJ1-1, with D perhaps matching TRBD1 (5 bases). Germline V gene data show CDR1 as SGHDN and CDR2 as FVKESK. V was trimmed by 4 bases and J by 4 bases, leaving 16 bases between them. The CDR3 has 15 residues. CDR3 DNA sequence: TGTGCCAGCAGCCCCTTTGAGGGACTAGGCACTGAAGCTTTCTTT. Its translation is CASSPFEGLGTEAFF.

This clonotype was counted a few times. The chain joins TRBV20-1 to TRBJ2-1, with D possibly matching TRBD2 (6 bases). The germline V gene encodes CDR1 DFQATT and CDR2 SNEGSKA (reference sequence). Trimming stripped 1 base from V and 8 bases from J, with 15 bases between. The CDR3 length is 14 residues. The CDR3 coding sequence is TGCAGTGCTAGAGCTGCCGGGAGAACGGATGAGCAGTTCTTC. Protein sequence: CSARAAGRTDEQFF.

The chain is built from TRBV5-4 and TRBJ2-6, with D perhaps TRBD2 (7 bases). This CDR3 contains 15 residues. With 10 bases removed from V and 2 bases from J, the gap between germline ends came to 16 bases. Germline V gene lookup returns CDR1 SGHNT and CDR2 YYREEE (reference sequence). CDR3 DNA: TGTGCCTCTAAAGGGGGGGGGACTGGGGCCAACGTCCTGACTTTC. This codes for CASKGGGTGANVLTF.

This clonotype was recorded many times. The rearrangement joins TRBV7-2 to TRBJ1-1; the D is unclear. The V and J ends lost 0 bases and 0 bases respectively, with 8 bases between them. The CDR3 is 15 residues long. CDR1 is SGHTA, CDR2 FQGNSA, per germline. The CDR3 bases are TGTGCCAGCAGCTTAGCGCCGGGAATGAACACTGAAGCTTTCTTT. Protein product: CASSLAPGMNTEAFF.

J is TRBJ2-5 and V is TRBV10-3, with D unresolved. This CDR3 region has 12 residues. With 0 bases removed from V and 4 bases from J, the gap between germline ends came to 3 bases. Germline V gene data show CDR1 as ENHRY and CDR2 as SYGVKD. The CDR3 protein is CAISESAETQYF. The CDR3, as DNA: TGTGCCATCAGTGAGTCAGCAGAGACCCAGTACTTC.

This clonotype showed up just a few times. The V and J genes are TRBV11-2 and TRBJ2-1; D ambiguous. Germline values: CDR1 SGHAT, CDR2 FQNNGV. Trimming removed 0 bases at V and 5 bases at J, with 11 bases between. This CDR3 is 15 amino acids long. The CDR3 loop is CASSLEGNRNNEQFF. The CDR3 bases are TGTGCCAGCAGCTTAGAAGGGAACAGAAACAATGAGCAGTTCTTC.

This clonotype was detected a few times. The CDR3 DNA follows: TGTGCCAGCAGTTTAGCACGGGTCCACGAGCAGTACTTC. The encoded protein is CASSLARVHEQYF. This chain connects TRBV27 to TRBJ2-7; the D is unclear. Germline CDR1 and CDR2: MNHEY and SMNVEV (reference sequence). The CDR3 is 13 amino acids. Trimming removed 2 bases at V and 5 bases at J, with 10 bases between.